This T cell receptor beta chain was sequenced for a study of T cells in tuberculosis. After thawing and overnight rest, PBMC were stained with GMM-loaded CD1B tetramer, viability dye and anti-CD3 for sorting. C32 glucose monomycolate from Rhodococcus equi was loaded onto the CD1B tetramers. Trimming took 3 bases from V and 4 from J; bases not matched to a gene: 5. The germline CDR1 and CDR2 sequences are MDHEN and SYDVKM. This CDR3 spans 16 amino acids. Sequencing used immunoSEQ multiplex PCR; TCRdb keeps in-frame clones, though not all of them. The table has 50,000 or so clones, over 75% seen once; the top ten hold around a fifth.

V is TRBV28 and J is TRBJ2-5; the match to TRBD2 covers 13 bases. The sample comprised CD1b-GMM tetramer-negative cells sorted from PBMCs. The receptor comes from an adult woman with latent tuberculosis. The CDR3 region has the DNA TGTGCCAGCAGTTTCCCGACTAGCGGGGGGCCAGAGACCCAGTACTTC. Protein: CASSFPTSGGPETQYF.